This TCR beta chain was identified during a study of breast tumors, draining lymph nodes, adjacent tissues. The CDR3 spans 15 residues. The germline CDR1 and CDR2 sequences are DFQATT and SNEGSKA (reference sequence). V was cut by 6 bases and J by 5 bases, with 21 bases left in between. TCRdb redid the calling of the multiplex PCR reads with MiXCR, one entry per CDR3 protein. Here the sample spans some 25,000 distinct CDR3 sequences, 68% being singletons. The chain employs TRBV20-1 and TRBJ2-3; no firm D call. The source material was tumor-adjacent breast tissue. This receptor was identified in a female donor with breast cancer. Some clones in this sample may be carry-over from other donors' samples. The CDR3 spells CSATWENRALDTQYF. CDR3 nucleotide sequence: TGCAGTGCCACCTGGGAAAATAGGGCCTTAGATACGCAGTATTTT.